This TCR beta chain appears in the sequencing data of a study of blood T cell repertoires in COVID-19. Study-level information: Acute and convalescent COVID-19 specimens originated in the United States, Italy and Spain. Sources were T cells, B-cell-depleted T cells, or PBMCs; the material itself was cDNA or gDNA.

In the original analysis: Using reference gene primer amplification, nucleated cell counts were estimated. Sequencing was performed with immunoSEQ multiplex PCR; in TCRdb, only in-frame clones are kept and a portion is missing. That table furnishes V, J and clone size, whereas the DNA furnished D and trimming. The table shows approximately 220,000 clones, with 65% to 90% occurring only once. Participants were aged about 18 to 100 years, lived in roughly 25 US areas, and enrolled virtually. Sequenced: PBMCs or T cells enriched from blood (not recorded which). This receptor was obtained from a woman in her thirties or forties with acute COVID-19.

DNA of the CDR3: TGTGCCAGCAGCCAGTGGGGACAGGGGAAACTGTTTTTT. This sequence encodes CASSQWGQGKLFF. The chain employs TRBV12-3 or TRBV12-4 and TRBJ1-4; TRBD1 matches 10 bases. V was clipped by 6 bases and J by 11 bases; unmatched bases: 6. The CDR3 is 13 amino acids.